A selection of T cell receptor beta chains follows, all from one sample in a study of blood T cell repertoires in COVID-19. Here immunoSEQ multiplex PCR was the method, and the copy in TCRdb shows in-frame clones only, minus some. The sample carries roughly 290,000 clones, approximately 90% recorded once. Sequencing was carried out using peripheral blood. All receptors come from a man aged 25 to 45 with acute or convalescent COVID-19. The conserved cysteine and the conserved F or W are not part of the CDR3 here. Clone size is stated in some rows and not others, as once, few, many or a class when expanded.

J	size	V	CDR3
TRBJ2-3	few	TRBV7-8	ASRFSGRTDTQY
TRBJ2-7	NA	TRBV19	ASLSRDTYEQY
TRBJ2-1	NA	TRBV6-5	ASSLRGQGWNEQF
TRBJ1-5	once	TRBV28	ASSLLQGVKPQH
TRBJ1-5	NA	TRBV7-3	ASSLSGGQGQPQH
TRBJ2-7	NA	TRBV5-4	ASSLASAGGYEQY
TRBJ2-1	NA	TRBV27	ASGRKGVSYNEQF
TRBJ2-1	NA	TRBV18	ASSPGLAGDNEQF
TRBJ1-4	NA	TRBV7-2	ASSRDSRAREKLF
TRBJ2-3	NA	TRBV7-8	ASSLDPGGPDTQY
TRBJ2-1	NA	TRBV10-3	AISDQAYEQF
TRBJ2-7	NA	TRBV3-1/TRBV3-2	ASSLPGQSYEQY
TRBJ2-2	NA	TRBV4-1	ASSQDFGTKYPGELF
TRBJ1-1	NA	TRBV19	ASSIGHREAF
TRBJ2-7	NA	TRBV19	ASSWAGGASYEQY
TRBJ2-6	NA	TRBV12-3/TRBV12-4	ASRPGGANVLT
TRBJ2-3	NA	TRBV2	ARIAVDTDTQY
TRBJ1-4	NA	TRBV15	ATSRDLRGGNEKLF
TRBJ2-1	NA	TRBV5-1	ASSLTSLGHNEQF
TRBJ2-7	NA	TRBV4-2	ASSQGQGSTSEQY
TRBJ2-6	NA	TRBV27	ASSQYYSGANVLT
TRBJ2-2	once	TRBV27	ASSSLLAGGSGELF
TRBJ1-1	few	TRBV10-3	AISEGSYTEAF
TRBJ2-7	once	TRBV25-1	ASSVNRGPSYEQY
TRBJ2-7	NA	TRBV6-5	ASKNSRGYEQY
TRBJ1-5	NA	TRBV6-5	ASSKLSSGNQPQH
TRBJ1-4	NA	TRBV5-1	ASSQNSGVAEKLF
TRBJ1-1	NA	TRBV5-1	ASSLDRPMNTEAF
TRBJ2-7	NA	TRBV3-1/TRBV3-2	ASSPGSWTGGSYEQY
TRBJ2-1	NA	TRBV13	ASSLPSGRSQF
TRBJ1-5	NA	TRBV19	ASSGLFLSNQPQH
TRBJ1-5	NA	TRBV28	ASNSRDQPQH
TRBJ1-5	NA	TRBV4-1	ASSQQGARQPQH
TRBJ2-7	NA	TRBV14	ASSQRRLAGSYEQY
TRBJ2-7	NA	TRBV30	AGGRAYEQY
TRBJ1-4	NA	TRBV3-1/TRBV3-2	ASSLQGRAEKLF
TRBJ1-1	NA	TRBV27	ASSLLSGGSTEAF
TRBJ2-2	NA	TRBV19	ASSSRPRSDNGELF
TRBJ2-2	NA	TRBV9	ASSVARSSGNTGELF
TRBJ1-4	NA	TRBV28	ASKGRQRANEKLF
TRBJ1-1	NA	TRBV19	ASSKEGILAF
TRBJ2-1	NA	TRBV28	ASSRHGGWGRF
TRBJ2-3	many	TRBV18	ASSPPRLARTDTQY
TRBJ1-2	NA	TRBV28	ASSAPHRGGDRGYT
TRBJ1-5	NA	TRBV6-5	ASGSLSNQPQH
TRBJ1-3	NA	TRBV7-8	ASSLQGRNTIY
TRBJ2-1	NA	TRBV6-1	ASTEGRQGDNEQF
TRBJ1-2	NA	TRBV7-3	ASSLDRVSGYT
TRBJ1-6	NA	TRBV21-1	ASSKVGETNSPLH